The clone carrying this T cell receptor (beta chain) was counted only a few times. Its antigen remains unknown. The whole isolated RNA underwent reverse transcription, so sequencing captured expressed TCRB transcripts. This table comes from immunoSEQ multiplex PCR, and its TCRdb copy is limited to in-frame clones, with some not included. This table has 300,000 to 400,000 clones, around 9% appearing once. These data originate in a study of beta chain features in type 1 diabetes. The study's findings and limits: Patients showed naive, central memory and Treg TCRB repertoires that appeared more similar than those of healthy donors. VDJ junctions in type 1 diabetes patients carried more deletions and fewer insertions. All four CD4+ subsets of Type 1 diabetes patients contained TCRB CDR3s that were moderately but significantly shorter.

Germline assignment: CDR1 SEHNR and CDR2 FQNEAQ (reference sequence). Trimming removed 3 bases from V and 0 bases from J, with 6 bases in between. The CDR3 runs 14 residues. Donors contributed one heparinised blood draw apiece, averaging approximately 100 mL. Each of the CD4+ naive, central memory, regulatory and stem cell-like memory populations was sorted via CD45RO/CCR7/CD25/CD127/CD95/CD27. The receptor comes from a man aged 25-45 years with type 1 diabetes. Specimen: central memory CD4+ T cells from blood. V is TRBV7-9 and J is TRBJ2-4; no firm D call. The CDR3 sequence is CASSLSLAKNIQYF. CDR3 DNA sequence: TGTGCCAGCAGCTTGTCGCTAGCCAAAAACATTCAGTACTTC.